These 20 T cell receptor beta chains originate from one sample sequenced in a study of radiation and T cells in renal cell carcinoma. Time point given: blood 2 weeks post-SBRT. Treatment noted: 15 Gy SBRT to primary tumor, nephrectomy 4 weeks later. The data were produced by immunoSEQ multiplex PCR, yet TCRdb's version contains in-frame clones alone and is incomplete. Here the sample spans 160,000 or so clones, approximately 90% being singletons. The sequencing used blood, collected from a patient whose treatment included radiotherapy and nephrectomy. Every receptor here comes from a woman aged 45-60 years with renal cell carcinoma.

The chain joins TRBV5-4 to TRBJ1-1; unclear D gene. Germline values: CDR1 SGHNT, CDR2 YYREEE (reference sequence). V lost 4 bases, J lost 1 base, and 11 bases lay in between. The CDR3 length is 14 residues. The CDR3 sequence: CASSLSIGNTEAFF. CDR3 coding DNA: TGTGCCAGCAGCCTAAGTATCGGGAACACTGAAGCTTTCTTT.

V gene TRBV29-1 combines with J gene TRBJ2-3; 13 bases are shared with TRBD2. After removal of 3 bases from V and 4 bases from J, the junction contained 13 bases not matched to a gene. The CDR3 runs 18 residues. Germline V gives CDR1 SQVTM, CDR2 ANQGSEA. CDR3 sequence reads: CSVEGTSGVSGSSDTQYF. The CDR3 region has the DNA TGCAGCGTTGAGGGGACTAGCGGGGTTAGTGGGTCCTCAGATACGCAGTATTTT.

V usage is TRBV5-8 and J usage is TRBJ1-5; TRBD1 matches at 11 bases. V dropped 4 bases and J dropped 7; count of bases not matched to a gene: 7. The germline V gene has CDR1 SGHTS and CDR2 YDEGEE. This CDR3 contains 15 residues. CDR3 residues: CASSVGQGEFQPQHF. The CDR3 DNA follows: TGTGCCAGCAGCGTGGGACAGGGGGAGTTCCAGCCCCAGCATTTT.

The gene calls are TRBV6-1 and TRBJ1-2, with 11 bases matching TRBD1. The V and J ends lost 6 bases and 8 bases, in that order; junction bases with no gene match: 11. This CDR3 comprises 15 residues. The V gene's germline CDR1 is MNHNS and CDR2 SASEGT. The CDR3 spells CASRTGTGGLGGYTF. The DNA for the CDR3 is TGTGCCAGCAGGACCGGGACAGGGGGGTTGGGAGGCTACACCTTC.

This chain links TRBV7-9 with TRBJ2-7; a possible D gene is TRBD2 (6 bases). V lost 6 bases and J 6 bases, leaving 12 bases between the germline ends. Germline CDR1 SEHNR, CDR2 FQNEAQ (reference sequence). This CDR3 is built from 12 residues. The CDR3 loop reads CASSPPGGEQYF. DNA of the CDR3: TGTGCCAGCAGTCCCCCCGGGGGCGAGCAGTACTTC.

The V gene is TRBV29-1, the J gene TRBJ1-4; no reliable D call. Germline-derived CDR1 and CDR2 are SQVTM and ANQGSEA. This CDR3 comprises 12 residues. Trimming pared 4 bases from V and 1 base from J, leaving 4 bases between. Written as DNA, the CDR3 is TGCAGCGTTGTGTTAACTAATGAAAAACTGTTTTTT. Its translation: CSVVLTNEKLFF.

This sequence joins TRBV7-6 and TRBJ2-7; 11 bases line up with TRBD1. Germline V CDR1 and CDR2: SGHVS, FNYEAQ. This CDR3 has 14 residues. V lost 3 bases and J lost 3; bases outside the gene matches: 1. The chain's CDR3 is CASSFGTGGYEQYF. CDR3 DNA sequence: TGTGCCAGCAGCTTCGGGACAGGGGGCTACGAGCAGTACTTC.

This chain uses TRBV5-4 with TRBJ2-3; D might be TRBD1 (5 bases). Germline assignment: CDR1 SGHNT and CDR2 YYREEE (reference sequence). CDR3 length: 14 amino acids. The V gene lost 2 bases and the J gene lost 0 bases, with 7 bases spanning the gap. CDR3 protein: CASSLDSSTDTQYF. CDR3 nucleotide sequence: TGTGCCAGCAGCTTAGACAGTAGCACAGATACGCAGTATTTT. Full variable domain (outside the CDR3, taken from reference TRBV5-4 and TRBJ2-3): ETGVTQSPTHLIKTRGQQVTLRCSSQSGHNTVSWYQQALGQGPQFIFQYYREEENGRGNFPPRFSGLQFPNYSSELNVNALELDDSALYLCASSLDSSTDTQYFGPGTRLTVL.

The V call is TRBV19, the J call TRBJ1-1; D is unclear. The CDR3 consists of 14 residues. Germline V gene data show CDR1 as LNHDA and CDR2 as SQIVND (reference sequence). Trimming took 1 base from V and 0 from J, leaving 6 bases between them. CDR3 in DNA: TGTGCCAGTAGTATAGGGACGGTGAACACTGAAGCTTTCTTT. Amino acid sequence: CASSIGTVNTEAFF.

In the case of this clone: A read error may account for a junction end that differs from germline. This chain joins TRBV6-1 and TRBJ2-7; D gene ambiguous. Germline V gene data show CDR1 as MNHNS and CDR2 as SASEGT. The CDR3 contains 14 residues. The CDR3 loop is CASGETGRTYEQYF. DNA for the CDR3: TGTGCCAGCGGTGAAACGGGCAGAACCTACGAGCAGTACTTC.

This chain links TRBV7-2 with TRBJ1-4; D remains ambiguous. The CDR3 is made up of 16 amino acids. Trimming took off 5 bases at V and 4 bases at J, with 17 bases between the two ends. The germline V gene has CDR1 SGHTA and CDR2 FQGNSA. This CDR3 reads CASSPRSGKYNEKLFF. CDR3 DNA: TGTGCCAGCAGCCCAAGGTCCGGAAAGTATAATGAAAAACTGTTTTTT.

This chain joins TRBV7-8 and TRBJ1-2; D may be TRBD1 (5 bases). V gave up 0 bases and J gave up 6 bases, with 8 bases separating them. The CDR3 extends over 13 amino acids. CDR1 SGHVS and CDR2 FQNEAQ come from the germline V gene. The CDR3 region is CASSLATVDGYTF. The CDR3 coding sequence is TGTGCCAGCAGCTTAGCGACAGTGGATGGCTACACCTTC.

V is TRBV20-1 and J is TRBJ1-1; TRBD1 is a possible D gene (6 bases). V dropped 5 bases and J dropped 7 bases, with 11 bases sitting between them. Germline V CDR1 and CDR2: DFQATT, SNEGSKA (reference sequence). The CDR3 sequence is 11 residues long. In nucleotides, the CDR3 is TGCAGTGCTGGGACAACCGGTGAAGCTTTCTTT. This gives the protein CSAGTTGEAFF.

This clone came up once. The chain combines TRBV9 with TRBJ2-5; D may match TRBD1 or TRBD2 (5 bases each). Trimming removed 0 bases at V and 4 bases at J, with 16 bases between. Germline V gene data show CDR1 as SGDLS and CDR2 as YYNGEE. The CDR3 length is 16 residues. In nucleotides, the CDR3 is TGTGCCAGCAGCGTAGGGGCAGGGTCGGGGAGAGAGACCCAGTACTTC. It codes for CASSVGAGSGRETQYF.

This clone came up once. The chain carries TRBV18 and TRBJ2-1; maybe TRBD1 (5 bases). The germline V gene has CDR1 KGHSH and CDR2 LQKENI. The CDR3 is 12 amino acids. V gave up 4 bases and J gave up 5 bases, with 6 bases separating them. The CDR3 loop is CASSRQNNEQFF. As DNA, the CDR3 is TGTGCCAGCTCACGACAGAACAATGAGCAGTTCTTC.

The chain carries TRBV7-2 and TRBJ2-3; 7 positions agree with TRBD2. With V trimmed by 5 bases and J by 4 bases, 9 bases remained unmatched. CDR3 length: 15 residues. The germline gives CDR1 SGHTA, CDR2 FQGNSA. The CDR3 here is CASSRTRLRADTQYF. DNA of the CDR3: TGTGCCAGCAGCCGGACTAGGCTCAGGGCAGATACGCAGTATTTT.

The CDR3 is CASSQDKGDGSTDTQYF. DNA for the CDR3: TGTGCCAGCAGCCAAGATAAAGGGGACGGATCCACAGATACGCAGTATTTT. The chain couples TRBV4-2 to TRBJ2-3, with D perhaps being TRBD1 or TRBD2 (5 bases each). The CDR3 sequence is 17 residues long. Germline V lookup: CDR1 LGHNA, CDR2 YNFKEQ. V lost 0 bases and J lost 2, with 15 bases in between.

The chain couples TRBV6-1 to TRBJ1-5; D is ambiguous. Germline V gene sequence: CDR1 MNHNS, CDR2 SASEGT. V lost 2 bases, J lost 3 bases, and 20 bases lay in between. The CDR3 has 18 amino acids. The CDR3 coding sequence is TGTGCCAGCAGTGAAAAGTGGGTCCCCCTACACTCCAATCAGCCCCAGCATTTT. Its protein is CASSEKWVPLHSNQPQHF.

The chain is built from TRBV6-6 and TRBJ2-7; 10 bases line up with TRBD1. Germline trimming cut 6 bases from V and 1 base from J; bases unmatched to any gene: 3. This CDR3 contains 14 residues. Germline values: CDR1 MNHNY, CDR2 SVGAGI (reference sequence). The CDR3 protein is CASRPGQGSYEQYF. The DNA of the CDR3 is TGTGCCAGCAGACCGGGACAGGGGTCCTACGAGCAGTACTTC.

The V and J genes are TRBV10-3 and TRBJ2-5, with D tentatively TRBD1 (5 bases). The CDR3 has 11 amino acids. Germline lookup yields CDR1 ENHRY and CDR2 SYGVKD. Trimming removed 10 bases at V and 4 bases at J, with 10 bases between. In DNA, the CDR3 is TGTGCCACAGGGATCCGAGAGACCCAGTACTTC. Its protein is CATGIRETQYF.